This T cell receptor (beta chain) stems from a study of blood T cell repertoires in COVID-19. Repertoires were generated with immunoSEQ multiplex PCR, while TCRdb's copy carries only in-frame clones and drops some. The table records over 45,000 clones, about 91% of them present only once. Trimming cost V 5 bases and J 7 bases; bases outside gene matches: 7. This CDR3 is 14 amino acids long. Germline CDR1 LNHDA, CDR2 SQIVND (reference sequence). This clonotype originated in a woman between 55 and 75 years old with COVID-19, enrolled during active disease. Sample: peripheral blood. This chain links TRBV19 with TRBJ1-4; 7 nucleotides line up with TRBD1. The CDR3 sequence: CASSLTGDGEKLFF. The DNA of the CDR3 is TGTGCCAGTAGTCTTACAGGGGACGGTGAAAAACTGTTTTTT.